This paragraph covers one T cell receptor (beta chain) sequence. The data are from a study of blood T cells in healthy people across ages. Through a sample-barcoded 5' primer and a J-beta primer mix, a second PCR was run for 7 to 11 cycles. Using its own MiXCR run on the 5' RACE reads, TCRdb lists one record per CDR3 protein. The table has approximately 760,000 distinct CDR3 sequences, 25% seen once. Germline CDR1 reads SGHAT; CDR2 reads FQNNGV. The CDR3 contains 17 residues. Losses at the gene ends were 2 bases for V and 4 bases for J; bases not matched to a gene: 3. This sample was also put to use in a study of T cells of mothers and their children. Per that study: Using the M1S primer, the second PCR added sample barcodes along with 2-4 random nucleotides. Each child gave a few million TCR beta CDR3 reads (each mother, over 8.5 million). With unrelated pairs as the comparison, related mother-child pairs had a slightly higher overlap that was not significant.

The TCR originated in a boy younger than 18 in good health. The V call is TRBV11-2, the J call TRBJ2-1; 15 positions match TRBD2. Sequences were obtained from blood. For the CDR3, the DNA is TGTGCCAGCAGCTTATGGGGGACTAGCGGGGGGTACAATGAGCAGTTCTTC. Encoded protein: CASSLWGTSGGYNEQFF.